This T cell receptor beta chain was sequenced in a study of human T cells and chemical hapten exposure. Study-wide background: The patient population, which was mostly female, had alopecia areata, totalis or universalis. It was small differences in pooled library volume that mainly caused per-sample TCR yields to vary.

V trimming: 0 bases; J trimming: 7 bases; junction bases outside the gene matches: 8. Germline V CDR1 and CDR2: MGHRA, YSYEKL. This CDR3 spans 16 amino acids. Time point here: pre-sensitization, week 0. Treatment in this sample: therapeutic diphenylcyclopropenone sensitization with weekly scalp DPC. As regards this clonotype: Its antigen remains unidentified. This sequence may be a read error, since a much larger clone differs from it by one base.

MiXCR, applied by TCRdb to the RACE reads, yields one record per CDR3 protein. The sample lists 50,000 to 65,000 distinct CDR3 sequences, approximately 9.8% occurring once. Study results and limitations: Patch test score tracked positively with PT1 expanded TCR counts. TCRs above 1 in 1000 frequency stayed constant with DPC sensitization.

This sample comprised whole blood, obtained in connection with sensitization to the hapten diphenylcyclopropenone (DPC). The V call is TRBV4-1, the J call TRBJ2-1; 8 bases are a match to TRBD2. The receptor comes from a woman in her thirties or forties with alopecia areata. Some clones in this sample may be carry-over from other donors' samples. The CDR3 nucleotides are TGCGCCAGCAGCCAAGAAGGCGGGGGGCACGCGAATGAGCAGTTCTTC. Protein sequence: CASSQEGGGHANEQFF.